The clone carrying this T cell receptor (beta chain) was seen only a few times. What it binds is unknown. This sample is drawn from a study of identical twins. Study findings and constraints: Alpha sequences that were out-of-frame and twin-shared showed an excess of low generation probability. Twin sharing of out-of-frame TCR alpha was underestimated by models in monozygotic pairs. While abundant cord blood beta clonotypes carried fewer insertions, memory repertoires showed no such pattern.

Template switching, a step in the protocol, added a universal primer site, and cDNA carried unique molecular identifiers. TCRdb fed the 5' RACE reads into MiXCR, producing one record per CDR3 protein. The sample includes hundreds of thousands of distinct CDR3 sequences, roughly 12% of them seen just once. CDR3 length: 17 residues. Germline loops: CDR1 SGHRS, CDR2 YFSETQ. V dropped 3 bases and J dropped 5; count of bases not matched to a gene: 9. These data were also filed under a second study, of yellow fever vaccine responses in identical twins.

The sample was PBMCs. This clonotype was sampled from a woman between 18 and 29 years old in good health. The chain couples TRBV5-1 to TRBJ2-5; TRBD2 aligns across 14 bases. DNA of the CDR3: TGCGCCAGCAGCTCCGCCGGGACTAGCGGGGGTTGGGAGACCCAGTACTTC. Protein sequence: CASSSAGTSGGWETQYF.